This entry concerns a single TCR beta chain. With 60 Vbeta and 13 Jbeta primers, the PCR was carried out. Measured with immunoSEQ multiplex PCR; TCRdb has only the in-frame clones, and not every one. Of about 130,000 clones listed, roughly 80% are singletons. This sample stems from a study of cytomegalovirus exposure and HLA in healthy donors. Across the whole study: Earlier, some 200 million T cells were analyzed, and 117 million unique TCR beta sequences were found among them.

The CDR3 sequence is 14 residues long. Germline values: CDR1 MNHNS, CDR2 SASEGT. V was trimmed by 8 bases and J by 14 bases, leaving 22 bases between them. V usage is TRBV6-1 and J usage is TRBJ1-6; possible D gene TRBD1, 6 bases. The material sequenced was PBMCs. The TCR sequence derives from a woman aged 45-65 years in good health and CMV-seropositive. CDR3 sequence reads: CASLEGGHKVTLHF. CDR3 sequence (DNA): TGTGCCAGCCTCGAGGGGGGGCACAAGGTGACCCTCCACTTT.